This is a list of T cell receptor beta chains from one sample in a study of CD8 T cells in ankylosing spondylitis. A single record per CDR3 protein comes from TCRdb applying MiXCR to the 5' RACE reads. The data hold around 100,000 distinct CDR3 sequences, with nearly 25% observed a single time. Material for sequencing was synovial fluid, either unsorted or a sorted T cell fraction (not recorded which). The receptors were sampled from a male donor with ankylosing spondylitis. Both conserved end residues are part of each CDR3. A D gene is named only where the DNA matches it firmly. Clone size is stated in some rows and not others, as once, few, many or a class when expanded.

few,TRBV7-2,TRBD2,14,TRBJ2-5,CASSVGGNQETQYF,TGTGCCAGCAGCGTCGGGGGGAATCAAGAGACCCAGTACTTC
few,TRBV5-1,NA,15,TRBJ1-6,CASSLELSYNSPLHF,TGCGCCAGCAGCTTGGAGCTCTCCTATAATTCACCCCTCCACTTT
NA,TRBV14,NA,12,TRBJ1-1,CASSHRGTEAFF,TGTGCCAGCAGCCATCGGGGCACTGAAGCTTTCTTT
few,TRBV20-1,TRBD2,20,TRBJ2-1,CSARGPGQGTGTRMYNEQFF,TGCAGTGCTAGAGGCCCCGGCCAGGGGACCGGGACTAGGATGTATAATGAGCAGTTCTTC
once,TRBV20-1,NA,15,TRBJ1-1,CSARDWGPMNTEAFF,TGCAGTGCTAGAGATTGGGGCCCCATGAACACTGAAGCTTTCTTT
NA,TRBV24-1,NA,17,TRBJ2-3,CATSDQNRPYSTDTQYF,TGTGCCACCAGTGATCAAAACAGGCCCTATAGCACAGATACGCAGTATTTT
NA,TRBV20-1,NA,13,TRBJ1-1,CSANKGLNTEAFF,TGCAGTGCTAATAAGGGCCTGAACACTGAAGCTTTCTTT
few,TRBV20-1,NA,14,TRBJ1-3,CSARDDRTGNTIYF,TGCAGTGCTAGAGATGACAGGACTGGAAACACCATATATTTT
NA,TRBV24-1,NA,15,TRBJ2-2,CATSDPRGNTGELFF,TGTGCCACCAGTGATCCGCGGGGGAACACCGGGGAGCTGTTTTTT
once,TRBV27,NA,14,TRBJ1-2,CASSLILGAGGYTF,TGTGCCAGCAGTTTAATTTTGGGGGCGGGAGGCTACACCTTC
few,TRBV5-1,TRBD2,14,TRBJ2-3,CASSFSGRLDTQYF,TGCGCCAGCAGCTTTAGCGGGAGGTTGGATACGCAGTATTTT
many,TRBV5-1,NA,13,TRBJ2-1,CASSLAGNNEQFF,TGCGCCAGCAGCTTGGCTGGGAACAATGAGCAGTTCTTC
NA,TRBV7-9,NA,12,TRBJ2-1,CASSPLGGEQFF,TGTGCCAGCAGCCCACTAGGGGGTGAGCAGTTCTTC
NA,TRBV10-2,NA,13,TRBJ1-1,CATLDRLNTEAFF,TGCGCCACCTTGGACAGATTAAACACTGAAGCTTTCTTT
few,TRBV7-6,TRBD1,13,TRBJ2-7,CASSQGERVEQYF,TGTGCCAGCAGCCAGGGGGAGCGAGTCGAGCAGTACTTC
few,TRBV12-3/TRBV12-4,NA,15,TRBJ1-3,CASSPVGGARNTIYF,TGTGCCAGCAGTCCCGTAGGGGGGGCGCGAAACACCATATATTTT
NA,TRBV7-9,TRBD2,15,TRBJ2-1,CASSPRTSGRDEQFF,TGTGCCAGCAGCCCTAGGACTAGCGGAAGGGATGAGCAGTTCTTC
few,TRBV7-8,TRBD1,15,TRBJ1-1,CASISGTGMNTEAFF,TGTGCCAGTATTTCGGGGACAGGGATGAACACTGAAGCTTTCTTT
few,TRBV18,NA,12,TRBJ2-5,CASSGFQETQYF,TGTGCCAGCTCAGGATTCCAAGAGACCCAGTACTTC
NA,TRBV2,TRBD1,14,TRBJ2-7,CASTRGTGEGEQYF,TGTGCCAGCACCCGCGGGACAGGGGAGGGAGAGCAGTACTTC
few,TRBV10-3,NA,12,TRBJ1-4,CATQSDREKLFF,TGTGCCACCCAATCGGACCGCGAAAAACTGTTTTTT
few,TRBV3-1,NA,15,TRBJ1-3,CASSQEGFSGNTIYF,TGTGCCAGCAGCCAAGAGGGGTTCTCTGGAAACACCATATATTTT
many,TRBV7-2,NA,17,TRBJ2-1,CASSLGGQGLFRNEQFF,TGTGCCAGCAGCCTTGGGGGGCAGGGCCTCTTCCGGAATGAGCAGTTCTTC
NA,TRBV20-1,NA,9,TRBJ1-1,CSARDEAFF,TGCAGTGCTAGGGACGAAGCTTTCTTT
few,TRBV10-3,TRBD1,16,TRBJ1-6,CAISTTLGRGHSPLHF,TGTGCCATCAGTACAACACTCGGCAGGGGGCATTCACCCCTCCACTTT
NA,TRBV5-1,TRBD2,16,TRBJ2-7,CASSLIAGSSSYEQYF,TGCGCCAGCAGCCTGATAGCGGGATCGAGCTCCTACGAGCAGTACTTC
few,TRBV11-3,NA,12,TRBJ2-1,CASSGQPNEQFF,TGTGCCAGCAGCGGACAGCCCAATGAGCAGTTCTTC
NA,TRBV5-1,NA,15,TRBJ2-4,CASSLGNWQQNIQYF,TGCGCCAGCAGCTTGGGGAATTGGCAGCAAAACATTCAGTACTTC
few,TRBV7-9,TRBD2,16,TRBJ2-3,CASSLASGGPSDTQYF,TGTGCCAGCAGCTTAGCGTCGGGAGGGCCCTCAGATACGCAGTATTTT
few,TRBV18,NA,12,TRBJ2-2,CASSPQGGELFF,TGTGCCAGCTCACCACAAGGCGGGGAGCTGTTTTTT
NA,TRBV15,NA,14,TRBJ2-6,CATKQSSGANVLTF,TGTGCCACCAAGCAGAGCTCTGGGGCCAACGTCCTGACTTTC
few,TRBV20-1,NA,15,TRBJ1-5,CSAASGLRGNQPQHF,TGCAGTGCTGCATCAGGGTTGAGGGGCAATCAGCCCCAGCATTTT
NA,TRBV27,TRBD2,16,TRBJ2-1,CASSFGLAGGQDEQFF,TGTGCCAGCAGTTTTGGATTAGCGGGAGGGCAAGATGAGCAGTTCTTC
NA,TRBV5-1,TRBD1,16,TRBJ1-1,CASSIRDRATNTEAFF,TGCGCCAGCAGCATCCGGGACAGGGCCACGAACACTGAAGCTTTCTTT
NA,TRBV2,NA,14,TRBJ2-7,CASSEALDTSVQYF,TGTGCCAGCAGTGAAGCGTTGGACACCTCGGTGCAGTACTTC
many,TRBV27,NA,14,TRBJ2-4,CASSPLGAKNIQYF,TGTGCCAGCAGTCCATTAGGGGCCAAAAACATTCAGTACTTC
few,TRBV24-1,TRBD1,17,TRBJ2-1,CATSDFRVGQGNNEQFF,TGTGCCACCAGTGATTTTCGGGTGGGACAGGGGAACAATGAGCAGTTCTTC
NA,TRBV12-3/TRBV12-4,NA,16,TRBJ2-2,CASSLGGSRGTGELFF,TGTGCCAGCAGTTTAGGTGGCTCTCGGGGCACCGGGGAGCTGTTTTTT
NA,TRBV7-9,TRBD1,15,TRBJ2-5,CASSTRTGLQETQYF,TGTGCCAGCAGCACCCGGACAGGTCTGCAAGAGACCCAGTACTTC
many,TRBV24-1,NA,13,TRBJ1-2,CATSDSGGYGYTF,TGTGCCACCAGTGATTCCGGGGGCTATGGCTACACCTTC
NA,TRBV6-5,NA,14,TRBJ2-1,CASSYFGLGNEQFF,TGTGCCAGCAGTTACTTCGGGTTGGGGAATGAGCAGTTCTTC
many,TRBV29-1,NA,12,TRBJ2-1,CSVEVGTNEQFF,TGCAGCGTCGAAGTAGGGACCAATGAGCAGTTCTTC
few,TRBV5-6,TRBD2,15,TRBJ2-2,CASSRGLAYIGELFF,TGTGCCAGCAGCCGGGGACTAGCGTATATCGGGGAGCTGTTTTTT
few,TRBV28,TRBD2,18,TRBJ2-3,CASSLIATSGSSTDTQYF,TGTGCCAGCAGTTTAATCGCGACTAGCGGGAGTAGCACAGATACGCAGTATTTT
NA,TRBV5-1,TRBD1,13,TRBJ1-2,CASSAGQLYGYTF,TGCGCCAGCAGTGCGGGACAGCTCTATGGCTACACCTTC